Below, 30 T cell receptor beta chains from the same sample are listed, as sequenced in a study of CD8 T cells in ankylosing spondylitis. TCRdb called the 5' RACE reads again in MiXCR, with one record for every CDR3 protein. In the table there are some 130,000 distinct CDR3 sequences, around 6.6% of which are singletons. Material for sequencing was blood, either unsorted or a sorted T cell fraction (not recorded which). The receptor source for this set is a female donor with ankylosing spondylitis or in good health (not recorded which).

This clonotype was detected many times. The chain recombines TRBV3-1 with TRBJ2-1; maybe TRBD2 (7 bases). V lost 1 base and J 9 bases, leaving 19 bases between the germline ends. The germline V gene encodes CDR1 LGHDT and CDR2 YNNKEL (reference sequence). This CDR3 is 16 amino acids long. CDR3 sequence (DNA): TGTGCCAGCAGCCAAGTGGGGTCCCCGGGGGGCGGTGAGCAGTTCTTC. Translation: CASSQVGSPGGGEQFF.

Many counts were recorded for this clonotype. The rearrangement uses TRBV20-1 and TRBJ2-7, with TRBD1 identical over 9 bases. This CDR3 has 15 amino acids. Per germline, CDR1 DFQATT and CDR2 SNEGSKA (reference sequence). V was pared by 0 bases and J by 6 bases, with 9 bases of the junction left unmatched. CDR3 sequence reads: CSARDVGQGTSEQYF. The CDR3 coding sequence is TGCAGTGCTAGAGATGTTGGACAGGGGACGAGCGAGCAGTACTTC.

This clonotype was recorded at least ten times. The V and J genes are TRBV15 and TRBJ2-2; D is perhaps TRBD2 (6 bases). Germline CDR1 is LNHNV and CDR2 is YYDKDF (reference sequence). The CDR3 sequence is 17 residues long. V lost 5 bases, J lost 2 bases, and 18 bases lay in between. CDR3 amino acids: CATSGPLIGGNTGELFF. The DNA of the CDR3 is TGTGCCACCAGCGGCCCGCTTATCGGGGGAAACACCGGGGAGCTGTTTTTT.

This clonotype was seen at least ten times. V is TRBV5-1 and J is TRBJ2-2; no firm D call. CDR1 and CDR2 from the germline V gene are SGHRS and YFSETQ. Trimming removed 5 bases from V and 4 bases from J, with 6 bases in between. The CDR3 runs 12 residues. CDR3 loop: CASRTGTGELFF. In DNA, the CDR3 is TGCGCCAGCAGAACGGGCACCGGGGAGCTGTTTTTT.

This clonotype was seen ten or more times. This chain links TRBV30 with TRBJ1-1; D remains unclear. The germline V gene encodes CDR1 GTSNPN and CDR2 SVGIG (reference sequence). The CDR3 is 12 residues long. Trimming left V 0 bases short and J 10 bases short, with 12 bases between. In nucleotides, the CDR3 is TGTGCCTGGAGTGTGGAAGCTTTGGGAGCTTTCTTT. Its translation: CAWSVEALGAFF. Looking up the rest from reference TRBV30 and TRBJ1-1 gives the full variable domain: SQTIHQWPATLVQPVGSPLSLECTVEGTSNPNLYWYRQAAGRGLQLLFYSVGIGQISSEVPQNLSASRPQDRQFILSSKKLLLSDSGFYLCAWSVEALGAFFGQGTRLTVV.

This clonotype was seen many times. CDR3 in amino acids: CASSLAGSHEQFF. The CDR3 bases are TGTGCCAGCAGCTTAGCGGGTAGTCATGAGCAGTTCTTC. The V call is TRBV7-9, the J call TRBJ2-1; no firm D call. CDR3 length: 13 amino acids. V lost 0 bases to trimming and J lost 8 bases, with 8 bases between them. Germline loops: CDR1 SEHNR, CDR2 FQNEAQ (reference sequence).

This clonotype was detected many times. The chain joins TRBV6-2 or TRBV6-3 to TRBJ1-1; possible D gene TRBD1, 6 bases. V was clipped by 6 bases and J by 4 bases, with 9 bases between them. The CDR3 runs to 12 residues. Looked up from germline, CDR1 is MNHEY and CDR2 is SVGEGT. In nucleotides, the CDR3 is TGTGCCAGCAGCGAACAGGGCACTGAAGCTTTCTTT. This translates into CASSEQGTEAFF.

In this sample, this clonotype turned up many times. The chain carries TRBV24-1 and TRBJ2-7; the D is unclear. Trimming pared 5 bases from V and 6 bases from J, leaving 7 bases between. Per germline, CDR1 KGHDR and CDR2 SFDVKD. The CDR3 is made up of 11 amino acids. The CDR3 reads CATSGGREQYF. The DNA for the CDR3 is TGTGCCACCAGTGGGGGTCGCGAGCAGTACTTC.

At least ten counts were recorded for this clonotype. The chain has TRBV4-3 and TRBJ2-2; D is perhaps TRBD1 (6 bases). V was pared by 1 base and J by 7 bases, with 16 bases between. Per germline, CDR1 LGHNA and CDR2 YSLEER. The CDR3 runs to 16 residues. The CDR3 is CASSQGSQGRGGELFF. The CDR3 nucleotides are TGCGCCAGCAGCCAAGGGTCACAGGGACGGGGCGGGGAGCTGTTTTTT.

The V call is TRBV29-1, the J call TRBJ2-3, with 11 bases fitting TRBD1. Trimming removed 4 bases from V and 6 bases from J; junction bases left unmatched: 9. This CDR3 has 15 residues. The germline V gene has CDR1 SQVTM and CDR2 ANQGSEA. In DNA form, the CDR3 reads TGCAGCGTTGTCGGTGGGACAGGGGGTGCGGATACGCAGTATTTT. Protein sequence: CSVVGGTGGADTQYF.

This clonotype was observed a handful of times. The chain has TRBV20-1 and TRBJ1-2; D gene ambiguous. Germline V gene sequence: CDR1 DFQATT, CDR2 SNEGSKA (reference sequence). The CDR3 sequence is 12 residues long. V was clipped by 6 bases and J by 5 bases, with 13 bases between them. CDR3 protein: CSATDNAYGYTF. Here the CDR3 DNA reads TGCAGTGCCACCGACAACGCATATGGCTACACCTTC.

This clonotype was detected only a few times. A much larger clone differs by one base, so this may be a read error. The genes are TRBV12-3 or TRBV12-4 and TRBJ1-2, with 7 bases aligning to TRBD1. CDR3 size: 15 residues. With 6 bases clipped from V and 2 bases from J, the junction kept 9 bases outside the gene matches. The CDR3 DNA reads as TGTGCCAGCAGAACTCAGGACAGGTGGAACTATGGCTACACCTTC. This sequence encodes CASRTQDRWNYGYTF.

This clonotype has a count of ten or more. The rearrangement links TRBV6-2 or TRBV6-3 to TRBJ2-4; D may match TRBD1 or TRBD2 (5 bases each). Germline CDR1 and CDR2: MNHEY and SVGEGT. The CDR3 has 14 residues. The V gene lost 5 bases and the J gene lost 5 bases, with 13 bases spanning the gap. CDR3 coding DNA: TGTGCCAGCAGTCACCGGGACGTTCAAAACATTCAGTACTTC. Its protein product is CASSHRDVQNIQYF.

Many counts were recorded for this clonotype. This chain connects TRBV5-1 to TRBJ2-2; D is possibly TRBD2 (7 bases). V shed 0 bases and J shed 3 bases, with 12 bases lying between them. Per the germline V gene, CDR1 is SGHRS and CDR2 is YFSETQ. CDR3 length: 16 amino acids. The CDR3 sequence is CASSLEGGPDTGELFF. The CDR3 coding sequence is TGCGCCAGCAGCTTGGAGGGGGGGCCGGACACCGGGGAGCTGTTTTTT.

The rearrangement links TRBV6-2 or TRBV6-3 to TRBJ2-7; D perhaps matches TRBD2 (6 bases). V lost 10 bases and J lost 7, with 23 bases in between. CDR1 is MNHEY and CDR2 is SVGEGT in the germline V gene. This CDR3 comprises 14 residues. This CDR3 reads CATTGDFSPGEQYF. The CDR3 coding sequence is TGTGCCACCACGGGGGACTTCTCTCCGGGGGAGCAGTACTTC.

The chain is built from TRBV30 and TRBJ1-1, with TRBD1 identical over 7 bases. The junction had 4 bases not matched to a gene; V was cut back by 5 bases and J by 1 base. CDR1 is GTSNPN and CDR2 is SVGIG in the germline V gene (reference sequence). The CDR3 is 13 amino acids. CDR3 amino acids: CAWAGDRNTEAFF. DNA of the CDR3: TGTGCCTGGGCAGGGGACAGGAACACTGAAGCTTTCTTT.

Worth noting for this clonotype: A much larger clone sits a single nucleotide away, making a read error possible. This chain links TRBV7-2 with TRBJ1-3, with D possibly being TRBD1 (5 bases). The CDR3 is 14 residues long. CDR1 is SGHTA, CDR2 FQGNSA, per germline. The CDR3 is CASSWGSAGNAIYF. CDR3 nucleotide sequence: TGTGCCAGCAGTTGGGGGTCTGCCGGAAACGCCATATATTTT.

This clonotype was seen many times. The rearrangement uses TRBV7-2 and TRBJ1-2; D is uncertain. The V gene's germline CDR1 is SGHTA and CDR2 FQGNSA. Trimming stripped 4 bases from V and 8 bases from J, with 14 bases between. The CDR3 runs to 13 residues. CDR3 region: CASSSYSRRGYTF. The CDR3 DNA sequence: TGTGCCAGCAGCTCGTACAGTCGTCGAGGCTACACCTTC.

This clonotype was detected many times. CDR3 in amino acids: CSASTGSVGELFF. Written as DNA, the CDR3 is TGCAGCGCCTCGACAGGGTCGGTCGGGGAGCTGTTTTTT. J is TRBJ2-2 and V is TRBV29-1; 7 nucleotides agree with TRBD1. CDR1 is SQVTM and CDR2 is ANQGSEA in the germline V gene. This CDR3 contains 13 residues. Trimming cost V 7 bases and J 7 bases; bases outside gene matches: 9.

There are many counts of this clonotype. The chain carries TRBV10-3 and TRBJ1-1, with a possible D match to TRBD1 (5 bases). Germline V CDR1 and CDR2: ENHRY, SYGVKD. The CDR3 has 12 amino acids. The germline V and J ends were trimmed by 5 bases and 3 bases, with 7 bases remaining between them. CDR3 residues: CAISSGDTEAFF. Here the CDR3 DNA reads TGTGCCATCAGTTCGGGGGACACTGAAGCTTTCTTT.

This clonotype has at least ten counts. A junction end diverges from the germline sequence, so it may reflect a read error. The V gene is TRBV7-3, the J gene TRBJ1-5; no clear D. The CDR3 has 12 residues. The germline V gene has CDR1 SGHTA and CDR2 FQGTGA. The CDR3 is CATWTLNQPQHF. The CDR3 bases are TGTGCCACCTGGACCCTGAATCAACCCCAGCATTTT. Full variable domain (remainder filled in from reference TRBV7-3 and TRBJ1-5): GAGVSQTPSNKVTEKGKYVELRCDPISGHTALYWYRQSLGQGPEFLIYFQGTGAADDSGLPNDRFFAVRPEGSVSTLKIQRTERGDSAVYLCATWTLNQPQHFGDGTRLSIL.

This clonotype appeared a few times. CDR3 sequence (DNA): TGCAGCGTCCGGGACAGGGGGAACACTGAAGCTTTCTTT. Translation: CSVRDRGNTEAFF. The chain links TRBV29-1 to TRBJ1-1; 10 nucleotides line up with TRBD1. J was trimmed by 1 base and V by 6 bases; bases with no gene match: 2. Germline V gives CDR1 SQVTM, CDR2 ANQGSEA. The CDR3 spans 13 residues.

This clonotype was seen repeatedly, ten times or more. The V and J genes are TRBV10-3 and TRBJ1-5; TRBD1 agrees at 8 bases. The CDR3 contains 13 residues. Trimming at V came to 7 bases and at J to 5 bases, leaving 4 bases not matched to a gene. Germline V gene data show CDR1 as ENHRY and CDR2 as SYGVKD. The CDR3 DNA reads as TGTGCCATCACCCAGGGACAGGATCAGCCCCAGCATTTT. This sequence encodes CAITQGQDQPQHF.

This clonotype was picked up one time. Given a much more abundant clone one base away, this may be a read error. The rearrangement joins TRBV7-8 to TRBJ2-3, with 7 bases matching TRBD1. The CDR3 runs to 16 residues. V was pared by 5 bases and J by 5 bases, with 13 bases of the junction left unmatched. Germline V gene lookup returns CDR1 SGHVS and CDR2 FQNEAQ. The CDR3 loop is CASSPTRDSEGDTQYF. The CDR3 DNA follows: TGTGCCAGCAGCCCAACCCGGGACAGCGAAGGAGATACGCAGTATTTT.

This clonotype was seen more than once but under ten times. The CDR3 reads CASSLGLRSSYEQYF. As DNA, the CDR3 is TGTGCCAGCAGCCTTGGACTTAGGAGCTCCTACGAGCAGTACTTC. The chain recombines TRBV6-1 with TRBJ2-7, with a tentative D call TRBD2 (5 bases). Trimming cost V 6 bases and J 0 bases, with 15 bases left between them. Germline V CDR1 and CDR2: MNHNS, SASEGT. This CDR3 is built from 15 residues.

This clonotype occurred many times. V usage is TRBV2 and J usage is TRBJ1-1; D gene unclear. Per the germline V gene, CDR1 is SNHLY and CDR2 is FYNNEI. Deletions cut 6 bases from V and 2 bases from J, with 10 bases between. The CDR3 has 13 amino acids. The DNA of the CDR3 is TGTGCCAGCAGGATGACGGCTAACACTGAAGCTTTCTTT. Its translation: CASRMTANTEAFF.

This clonotype was detected ten times or more. V is TRBV4-1 and J is TRBJ2-2, with 7 bases matching TRBD2. The CDR3 loop spans 16 amino acids. Germline V lookup: CDR1 MGHRA, CDR2 YSYEKL. V gave up 3 bases and J gave up 5 bases; unmatched junction bases: 9. In DNA form, the CDR3 reads TGCGCCAGCAGCCAGAAGCGGGGCTTTACGACCGGGGAGCTGTTTTTT. It codes for CASSQKRGFTTGELFF.

There are a few counts of this clonotype. The chain links TRBV6-1 to TRBJ2-3; possibly TRBD2 for D (6 bases). Germline loops: CDR1 MNHNS, CDR2 SASEGT. This CDR3 has 15 amino acids. The ends were cut back, 6 bases at V and 1 base at J, with 14 bases in the middle. The CDR3 DNA sequence: TGTGCCAGCAGGACCGGGACTCATCGCACAGATACGCAGTATTTT. Translation gives CASRTGTHRTDTQYF.

This clonotype was counted ten times or more. The chain recombines TRBV27 with TRBJ1-1, with TRBD1 matching 7 bases. This CDR3 has 17 residues. With 6 bases clipped from V and 3 bases from J, the junction kept 16 bases outside the gene matches. Per the germline V gene, CDR1 is MNHEY and CDR2 is SMNVEV (reference sequence). CDR3 amino acids: CASRPIIQGRGDTEAFF. In DNA, the CDR3 is TGTGCCAGCAGGCCTATAATACAGGGGCGCGGGGACACTGAAGCTTTCTTT.

Ten or more counts support this clonotype. The junction departs from the called germline gene at one end, perhaps through a read error. The chain recombines TRBV12-3 or TRBV12-4 with TRBJ1-5; D call uncertain. CDR3 length: 15 residues. The CDR3 DNA is TGTGCCAGCAGCTTAGAGGGAGTCTCGGGTCAGCCCCAGCATTTT. It codes for CASSLEGVSGQPQHF.